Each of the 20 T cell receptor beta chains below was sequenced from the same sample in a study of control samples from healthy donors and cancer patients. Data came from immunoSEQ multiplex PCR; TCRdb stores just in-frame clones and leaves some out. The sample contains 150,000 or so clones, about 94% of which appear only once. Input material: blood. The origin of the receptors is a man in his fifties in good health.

CDR3 DNA: TGTGCCAGCAGTCCTGGGACAGTCCTCTACGAGCAGTACTTC. This codes for CASSPGTVLYEQYF. The chain carries TRBV28 and TRBJ2-7; 7 bases match TRBD1. V lost 5 bases, J lost 3 bases, and 7 bases stayed unmatched. Germline assignment: CDR1 MDHEN and CDR2 SYDVKM. The length of the CDR3 is 14 residues.

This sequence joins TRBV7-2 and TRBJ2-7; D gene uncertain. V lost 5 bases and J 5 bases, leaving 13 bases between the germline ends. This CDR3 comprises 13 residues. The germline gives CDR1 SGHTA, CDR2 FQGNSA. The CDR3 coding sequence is TGTGCCAGCAGCCGTCGAGAGCTCCACGAGCAGTACTTC. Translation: CASSRRELHEQYF.

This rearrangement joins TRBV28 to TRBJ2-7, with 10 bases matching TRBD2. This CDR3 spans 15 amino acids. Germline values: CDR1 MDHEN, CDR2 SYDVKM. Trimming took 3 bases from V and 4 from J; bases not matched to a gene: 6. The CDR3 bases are TGTGCCAGCAGTTTTTGGGCTAGCGGGAGATACGAGCAGTACTTC. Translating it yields CASSFWASGRYEQYF.

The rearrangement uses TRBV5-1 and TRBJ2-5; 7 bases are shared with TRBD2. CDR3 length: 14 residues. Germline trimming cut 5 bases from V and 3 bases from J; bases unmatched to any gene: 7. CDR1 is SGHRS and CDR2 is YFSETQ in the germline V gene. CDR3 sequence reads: CASRLAPAEETQYF. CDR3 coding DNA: TGCGCCAGCAGACTAGCGCCGGCGGAAGAGACCCAGTACTTC.

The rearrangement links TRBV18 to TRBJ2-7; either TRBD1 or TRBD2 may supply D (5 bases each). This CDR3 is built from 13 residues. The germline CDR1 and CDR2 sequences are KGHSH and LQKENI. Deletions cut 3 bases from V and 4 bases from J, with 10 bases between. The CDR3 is CASSPGDQYEQYF. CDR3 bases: TGTGCCAGCTCACCCGGGGACCAATACGAGCAGTACTTC.

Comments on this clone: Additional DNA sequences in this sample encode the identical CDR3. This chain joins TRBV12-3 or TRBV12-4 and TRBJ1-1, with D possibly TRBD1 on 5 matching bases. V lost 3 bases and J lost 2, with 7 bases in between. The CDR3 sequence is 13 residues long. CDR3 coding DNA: TGTGCCAGCAGTTTTGACAGAAACACTGAAGCTTTCTTT. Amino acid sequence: CASSFDRNTEAFF.

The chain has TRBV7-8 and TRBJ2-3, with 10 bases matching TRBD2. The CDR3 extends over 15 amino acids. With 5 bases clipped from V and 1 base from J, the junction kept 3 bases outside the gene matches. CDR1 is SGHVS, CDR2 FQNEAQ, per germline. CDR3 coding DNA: TGTGCCAGCAGCCACGGACTAGCGGGCACAGATACGCAGTATTTT. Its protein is CASSHGLAGTDTQYF.

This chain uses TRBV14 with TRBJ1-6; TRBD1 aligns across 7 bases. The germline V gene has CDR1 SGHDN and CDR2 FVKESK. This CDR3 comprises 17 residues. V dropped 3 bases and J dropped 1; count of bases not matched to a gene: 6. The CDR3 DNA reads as TGTGCCAGCAGCCAGTATACAGGGGTGTCCTATAATTCACCCCTCCACTTT. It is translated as CASSQYTGVSYNSPLHF.

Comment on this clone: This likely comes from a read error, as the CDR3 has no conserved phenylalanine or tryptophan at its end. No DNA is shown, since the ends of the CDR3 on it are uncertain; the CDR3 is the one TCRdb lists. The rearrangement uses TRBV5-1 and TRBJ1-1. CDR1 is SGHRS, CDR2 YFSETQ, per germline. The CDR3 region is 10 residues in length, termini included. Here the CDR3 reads CATYQTWDGR.

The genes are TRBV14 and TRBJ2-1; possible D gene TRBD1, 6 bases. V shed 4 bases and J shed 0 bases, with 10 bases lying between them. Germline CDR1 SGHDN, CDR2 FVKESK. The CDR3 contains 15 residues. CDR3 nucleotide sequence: TGTGCCAGCAGCCCGGACAGTAGCTCCTACAATGAGCAGTTCTTC. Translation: CASSPDSSSYNEQFF.

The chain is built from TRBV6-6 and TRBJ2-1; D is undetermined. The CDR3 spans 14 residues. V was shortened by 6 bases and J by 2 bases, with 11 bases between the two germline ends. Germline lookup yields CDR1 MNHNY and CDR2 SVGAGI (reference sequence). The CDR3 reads CASSLDPAYNEQFF. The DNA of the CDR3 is TGTGCCAGCAGCCTGGACCCAGCCTACAATGAGCAGTTCTTC.

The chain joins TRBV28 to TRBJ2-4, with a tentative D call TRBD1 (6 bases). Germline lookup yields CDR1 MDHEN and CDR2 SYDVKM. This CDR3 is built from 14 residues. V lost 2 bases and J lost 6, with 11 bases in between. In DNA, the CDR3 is TGTGCCAGCAGTTTACGGACAGACGTAAACATTCAGTACTTC. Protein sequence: CASSLRTDVNIQYF.

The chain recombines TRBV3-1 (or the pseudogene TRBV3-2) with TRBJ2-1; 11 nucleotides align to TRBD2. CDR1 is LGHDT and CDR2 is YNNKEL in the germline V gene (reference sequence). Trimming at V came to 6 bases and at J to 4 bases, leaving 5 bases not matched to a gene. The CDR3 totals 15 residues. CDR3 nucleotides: TGTGCCAGCAGTCGGACTAGCGGGTCTTACAATGAGCAGTTCTTC. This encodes CASSRTSGSYNEQFF.

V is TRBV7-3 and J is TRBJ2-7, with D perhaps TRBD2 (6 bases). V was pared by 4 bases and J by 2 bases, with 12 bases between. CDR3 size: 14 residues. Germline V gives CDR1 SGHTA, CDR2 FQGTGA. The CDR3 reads CASSSFGGPYEQYF. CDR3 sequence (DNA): TGTGCCAGCAGCTCCTTCGGGGGACCCTACGAGCAGTACTTC.

CDR3 bases: TGTGCCAGCAGTCTGACTAGCGGACCCTCCTACGAGCAGTACTTC. Its protein product is CASSLTSGPSYEQYF. The rearrangement links TRBV3-1 (or the pseudogene TRBV3-2) to TRBJ2-7; 9 positions agree with TRBD2. Germline trimming cut 6 bases from V and 0 bases from J; bases unmatched to any gene: 6. Germline V gives CDR1 LGHDT, CDR2 YNNKEL (reference sequence). The CDR3 is 15 amino acids.

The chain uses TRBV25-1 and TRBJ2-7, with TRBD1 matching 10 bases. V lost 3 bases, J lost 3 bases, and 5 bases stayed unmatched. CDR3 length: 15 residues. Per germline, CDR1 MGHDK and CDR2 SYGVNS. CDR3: CASSEPGQGSYEQYF. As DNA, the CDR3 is TGTGCCAGCAGTGAGCCGGGACAGGGGAGCTACGAGCAGTACTTC.

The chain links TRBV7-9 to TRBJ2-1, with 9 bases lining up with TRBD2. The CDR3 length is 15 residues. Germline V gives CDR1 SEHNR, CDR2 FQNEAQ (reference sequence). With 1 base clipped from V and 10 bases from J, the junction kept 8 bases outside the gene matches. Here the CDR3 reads CASSLGAGGPREQFF. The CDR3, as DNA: TGTGCCAGCAGCTTAGGGGCGGGAGGGCCCAGAGAGCAGTTCTTC.

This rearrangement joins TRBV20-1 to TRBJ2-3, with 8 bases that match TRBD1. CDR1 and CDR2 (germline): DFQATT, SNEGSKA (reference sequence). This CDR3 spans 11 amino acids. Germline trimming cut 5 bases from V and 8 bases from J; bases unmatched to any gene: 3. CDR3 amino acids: CSAVTGGTQYF. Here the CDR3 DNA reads TGCAGTGCTGTAACAGGGGGTACGCAGTATTTT.

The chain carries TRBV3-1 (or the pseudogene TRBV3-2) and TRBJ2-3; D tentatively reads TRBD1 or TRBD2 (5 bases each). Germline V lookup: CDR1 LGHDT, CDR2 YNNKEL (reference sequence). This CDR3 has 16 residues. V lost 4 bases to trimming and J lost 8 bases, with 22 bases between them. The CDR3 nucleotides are TGTGCCAGCAGCCCCTCCCTTGGGGGAGCTCAAGGTACGCAGTATTTT. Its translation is CASSPSLGGAQGTQYF.

CDR3 nucleotide sequence: TGTGCCAGCGGGGTACGGGAGTGGTACGAGCAGTACTTC. This codes for CASGVREWYEQYF. This sequence joins TRBV11-2 and TRBJ2-7; D is perhaps TRBD2 (6 bases). Germline V gives CDR1 SGHAT, CDR2 FQNNGV. The CDR3 spans 13 residues. V gave up 8 bases and J gave up 4 bases, with 15 bases separating them.